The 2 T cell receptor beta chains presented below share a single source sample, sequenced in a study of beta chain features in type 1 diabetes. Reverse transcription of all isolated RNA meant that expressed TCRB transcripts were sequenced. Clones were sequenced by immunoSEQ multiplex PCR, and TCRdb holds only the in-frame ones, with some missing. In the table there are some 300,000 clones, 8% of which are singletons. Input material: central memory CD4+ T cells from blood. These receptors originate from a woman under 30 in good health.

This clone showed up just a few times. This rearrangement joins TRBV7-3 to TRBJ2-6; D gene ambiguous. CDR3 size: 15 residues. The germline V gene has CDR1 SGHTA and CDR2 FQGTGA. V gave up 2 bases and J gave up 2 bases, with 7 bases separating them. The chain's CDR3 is CASSLRRTGANVLTF. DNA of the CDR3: TGTGCCAGCAGCTTACGACGAACTGGGGCCAACGTCCTGACTTTC.

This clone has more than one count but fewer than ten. The CDR3 sequence is CAIRDSESNQPQHF. The CDR3 nucleotides read TGTGCCATCAGGGACTCAGAAAGCAATCAGCCCCAGCATTTT. The J gene is TRBJ1-5, the V gene TRBV10-3, with unresolved D. The V gene lost 6 bases and the J gene lost 1 base, with 10 bases spanning the gap. This CDR3 is 14 amino acids long. Germline CDR1 reads ENHRY; CDR2 reads SYGVKD.